This T cell receptor beta chain was captured by sequencing in a study of blood T cell repertoires in COVID-19. How the authors handled the data: Amplification of reference gene primers was used by the study to estimate nucleated cell counts. Repertoires were generated with immunoSEQ multiplex PCR, while TCRdb's copy carries only in-frame clones and drops some. That table is the source of V, J and clone size, and D and trimming were worked out from the DNA. The repertoire holds 54,000 or so clones, with over 65% as singletons. Germline lookup yields CDR1 LNHDA and CDR2 SQIVND (reference sequence). The length of the CDR3 is 16 residues. The V segment lost 2 bases and the J segment 3 bases; nucleotides outside the gene matches: 6.

This TCR was sampled from a man at least 80 years old with COVID-19, enrolled during active disease. V and J are TRBV19 and TRBJ1-2, with TRBD1 matching 10 bases. The sample was peripheral blood. The CDR3 region has the DNA TGTGCCAGTAGTATACCGGGACAGGGGAACTACTATGGCTACACCTTC. This encodes CASSIPGQGNYYGYTF.